These 6 T cell receptor beta chains came from one sample sequenced in a study of T cells in Graves' hyperthyroidism and ophthalmopathy. There were TCR beta CDR3 regions amplified from RNA transcripts. TCR CDR3 regions were first amplified by RT-PCR with HTBI primers. MiXCR, run by TCRdb on the multiplex PCR reads, gives a single entry per CDR3 protein. The sample yields around 350,000 distinct CDR3 sequences, approximately 20% seen once. Source material: blood. The receptors here all came from a woman younger than 35 with Graves' hyperthyroidism.

As for this clonotype: This may come from a read error, since a much larger clone is one base off. It is likely a read error, because the conserved phenylalanine at the end of the CDR3 is missing. The chain links TRBV5-1 to TRBJ2-2, with TRBD1 as a possible D gene (5 bases). V lost 0 bases and J lost 11, with 8 bases in between. Germline loops: CDR1 SGHRS, CDR2 YFSETQ. The CDR3 extends over 12 amino acids. CDR3 DNA: TGCGCCAGCAGCTTGGCAGGGTTCGAGCTGTTTTTG. Its protein is CASSLAGFELFL.

Here the CDR3 reads CASSLGRVSNQPQHF. In DNA form, the CDR3 reads TGTGCCAGCAGCTTAGGCAGGGTAAGCAATCAGCCCCAGCATTTT. The V and J genes are TRBV7-2 and TRBJ1-5; a possible D gene is TRBD1 (5 bases). Germline lookup yields CDR1 SGHTA and CDR2 FQGNSA. The germline V and J ends were trimmed by 1 base and 1 base, with 8 bases remaining between them. The CDR3 sequence is 15 residues long.

V gene TRBV3-1 combines with J gene TRBJ1-2; no clear D gene. V gave up 5 bases and J gave up 3 bases, with 7 bases separating them. The V gene's germline CDR1 is LGHDT and CDR2 YNNKEL (reference sequence). This CDR3 has 12 amino acids. The CDR3 DNA sequence: TGTGCCAGCAGCGTTGGGCACTATGGCTACACCTTC. Amino acids: CASSVGHYGYTF.

This clonotype occurred many times. This sequence joins TRBV6-5 and TRBJ1-1; 9 bases match TRBD1. With 3 bases clipped from V and 2 bases from J, the junction kept 7 bases outside the gene matches. CDR3 length equals 16 residues. The germline V gene encodes CDR1 MNHEY and CDR2 SVGAGI. This CDR3 is CASSYGTGSFNTEAFF. DNA of the CDR3: TGTGCCAGCAGTTATGGGACAGGGTCCTTCAACACTGAAGCTTTCTTT.

CDR3 residues: CASRVGVRTEAFF. CDR3 coding DNA: TGTGCCAGCAGGGTAGGGGTTAGGACTGAAGCTTTCTTT. V usage is TRBV2 and J usage is TRBJ1-1; weak D call: TRBD1 (5 bases). Germline CDR1 SNHLY, CDR2 FYNNEI. CDR3 length: 13 amino acids. Trimming removed 6 bases from V and 5 bases from J, with 13 bases in between.

This chain uses TRBV5-1 with TRBJ2-5, with TRBD2 matching 14 bases. This CDR3 is built from 18 residues. CDR1 is SGHRS, CDR2 YFSETQ, per germline. Unmatched junction bases numbered 11, after V lost 3 bases and J lost 4 bases. The CDR3 sequence is CASSSYGTSGGFAETQYF. The CDR3 DNA sequence: TGCGCCAGCAGCTCCTACGGGACTAGCGGGGGATTCGCAGAGACCCAGTACTTC.